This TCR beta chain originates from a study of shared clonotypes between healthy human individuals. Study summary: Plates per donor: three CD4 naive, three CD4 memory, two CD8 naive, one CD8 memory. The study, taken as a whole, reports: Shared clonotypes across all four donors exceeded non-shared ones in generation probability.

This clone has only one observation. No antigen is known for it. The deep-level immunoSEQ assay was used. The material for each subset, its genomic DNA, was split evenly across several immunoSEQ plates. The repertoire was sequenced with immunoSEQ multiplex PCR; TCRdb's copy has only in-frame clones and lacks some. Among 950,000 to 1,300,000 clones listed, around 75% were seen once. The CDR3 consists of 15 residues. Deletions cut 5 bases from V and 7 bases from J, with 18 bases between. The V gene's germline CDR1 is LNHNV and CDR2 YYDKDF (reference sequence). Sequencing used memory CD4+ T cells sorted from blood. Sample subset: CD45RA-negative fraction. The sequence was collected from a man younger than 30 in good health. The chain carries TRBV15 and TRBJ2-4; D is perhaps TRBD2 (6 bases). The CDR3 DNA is TGTGCCACCAGCTCCAGCGGCAGGGCGGGGAACATTCAGTACTTC. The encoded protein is CATSSSGRAGNIQYF.